This is a list of T cell receptor beta chains from one sample in a study of shared clonotypes between healthy human individuals. Assay: immunoSEQ multiplex PCR; the TCRdb copy retains only in-frame clones and omits some. The data show 1,500,000 or so clones, approximately 98.5% seen once. Sequenced sample: naive CD4+ T cells sorted from blood. Source of these receptors: a young man in good health. Both conserved end residues are part of each CDR3. The order of the fields is J gene, D gene, clone size, V gene, CDR3 DNA, CDR3 protein. D genes are given only for firm matches. Some rows have no size entry. The others give once, few or many, or a class for an expanded clone.

J: TRBJ2-7; D: .; size: .; V: TRBV5-8; DNA: TGTGCCAGTAGGAGAGGGCCCCGCGAGCAGTACTTC; CDR3: CASRRGPREQYF
J: TRBJ2-4; D: .; size: .; V: TRBV18; DNA: TGTGCCAGCTCACCACTTTCAGGGGTTGGGAACATTCAGTACTTC; CDR3: CASSPLSGVGNIQYF
J: TRBJ2-1; D: .; size: .; V: TRBV7-9; DNA: TGTGCCAGCAGCGCGTACAGGGCCTTGAACAATGAGCAGTTCTTC; CDR3: CASSAYRALNNEQFF
J: TRBJ2-2; D: .; size: .; V: TRBV6-1; DNA: TGTGCCAGCAGTGACTGGGGGAGGTTTACCGGGGAGCTGTTTTTT; CDR3: CASSDWGRFTGELFF
J: TRBJ2-4; D: .; size: .; V: TRBV9; DNA: TGTGCCAGCAGCGTAGCGGGAGTGGCCAAAAACATTCAGTACTTC; CDR3: CASSVAGVAKNIQYF
J: TRBJ1-2; D: .; size: .; V: TRBV9; DNA: TGTGCCAGCAGCGCGCCCCGTGGTGGCTACACCTTC; CDR3: CASSAPRGGYTF
J: TRBJ2-1; D: TRBD1; size: once; V: TRBV28; DNA: TGTGCCAGCAGTTTTTGGACAGGGCGGAACAATGAGCAGTTCTTC; CDR3: CASSFWTGRNNEQFF
J: TRBJ2-1; D: TRBD2; size: .; V: TRBV4-2; DNA: TGTGCCAGCAGCCAAGGAGGGAGGGTCGATGAGCAGTTCTTC; CDR3: CASSQGGRVDEQFF
J: TRBJ2-2; D: .; size: .; V: TRBV29-1; DNA: TGCAGCGTTTATTTCAGGGCTTCTGCCGGGGAGCTGTTTTTT; CDR3: CSVYFRASAGELFF
J: TRBJ2-5; D: .; size: .; V: TRBV7-9; DNA: TGTGCCAGCAGCTTAGTACCCCCTGGGTACCAAGAGACCCAGTACTTC; CDR3: CASSLVPPGYQETQYF
J: TRBJ1-5; D: .; size: .; V: TRBV7-2; DNA: TGTGCCAGCAGCTTAGCCGGTGGGGTCCAGCCCCAGCATTTT; CDR3: CASSLAGGVQPQHF
J: TRBJ1-1; D: .; size: .; V: TRBV18; DNA: TGTGCCAGCTCACTTAGGACACAGAACACTGAAGCTTTCTTT; CDR3: CASSLRTQNTEAFF
J: TRBJ2-1; D: .; size: .; V: TRBV4-3; DNA: TGCGCCAGCAGCCAAGATTCCCCACTAGGGGTGGCGGATGAGCAGTTCTTC; CDR3: CASSQDSPLGVADEQFF